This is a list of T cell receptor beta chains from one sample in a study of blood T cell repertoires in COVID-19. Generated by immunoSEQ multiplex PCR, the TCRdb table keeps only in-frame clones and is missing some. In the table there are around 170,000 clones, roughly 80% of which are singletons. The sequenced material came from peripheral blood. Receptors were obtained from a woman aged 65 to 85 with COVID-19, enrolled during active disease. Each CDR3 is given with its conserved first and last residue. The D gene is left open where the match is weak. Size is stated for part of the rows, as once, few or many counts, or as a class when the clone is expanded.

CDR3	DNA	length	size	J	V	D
CASSTGGLGFEAFF	TGTGCCAGTAGCACGGGGGGGTTGGGGTTTGAAGCTTTCTTT	14	-	TRBJ1-1	TRBV19	-
CASSLGAEVEAFF	TGTGCCAGCAGCTTGGGGGCAGAAGTAGAAGCTTTCTTT	13	-	TRBJ1-1	TRBV5-4	-
CAWSVQVNQPQHF	TGTGCCTGGAGTGTACAGGTAAATCAGCCCCAGCATTTT	13	few	TRBJ1-5	TRBV30	-
CASSPVRGGQFF	TGTGCCAGCTCACCCGTGAGAGGGGGGCAGTTCTTC	12	few	TRBJ2-1	TRBV18	-
CASSPTGAGVNEQFF	TGTGCCAGTAGTCCTACTGGGGCGGGGGTCAATGAGCAGTTCTTC	15	once	TRBJ2-1	TRBV19	TRBD2
CATSRDRQDPYTEAFF	TGTGCCACCAGCAGAGATCGACAGGATCCGTACACTGAAGCTTTCTTT	16	-	TRBJ1-1	TRBV15	-
CASSLLPTGGDEQFF	TGTGCCAGCAGCTTACTCCCGACAGGGGGCGATGAGCAGTTCTTC	15	-	TRBJ2-1	TRBV7-9	TRBD1
CASSPDTSGRDTQYF	TGTGCCAGCAGCCCCGATACTAGCGGGAGAGATACGCAGTATTTT	15	-	TRBJ2-3	TRBV7-2	TRBD2
CASSPDRESTF	TGTGCCAGCAGCCCAGACCGGGAGTCGACTTTC	11	-	TRBJ1-2	TRBV7-9	-
CASSHGLAGGRTGELFF	TGTGCCAGCAGCCACGGACTAGCGGGAGGAAGAACCGGGGAGCTGTTTTTT	17	few	TRBJ2-2	TRBV7-3	TRBD2
CASSYQLREQYF	TGTGCCAGCAGTTACCAACTACGGGAGCAGTACTTC	12	once	TRBJ2-7	TRBV6-2/TRBV6-3	-
CASSQDVAGDYGYTF	TGCGCCAGCAGCCAAGACGTCGCGGGGGACTATGGCTACACCTTC	15	-	TRBJ1-2	TRBV4-3	-
CASRDSGRAYEQYF	TGTGCCAGCAGGGATAGCGGGAGGGCGTACGAGCAGTACTTC	14	-	TRBJ2-7	TRBV28	TRBD2
CASSFDRGIGYTF	TGTGCCAGCAGCTTCGACAGGGGGATCGGCTACACCTTC	13	-	TRBJ1-2	TRBV7-2	TRBD1
CASSLPGGSSPLHF	TGTGCCAGCAGCCTCCCTGGTGGGAGTTCACCCCTCCACTTT	14	-	TRBJ1-6	TRBV5-4	-
CASSEGDRYQPQHF	TGTGCCAGCAGTGAAGGGGACAGGTATCAGCCCCAGCATTTT	14	once	TRBJ1-5	TRBV6-1	TRBD1
CAISELAPNTGELFF	TGTGCCATCAGTGAGTTAGCACCGAACACCGGGGAGCTGTTTTTT	15	-	TRBJ2-2	TRBV10-3	-
CASGQVFYEQYF	TGTGCCAGCGGACAGGTTTTTTACGAGCAGTACTTC	12	-	TRBJ2-7	TRBV7-2	TRBD1
CASSPQRTSGRAAAGGELFF	TGCGCCAGCAGCCCTCAGCGGACTAGCGGGAGGGCCGCGGCTGGCGGGGAGCTGTTTTTT	20	few	TRBJ2-2	TRBV5-1	TRBD2
CASSLDRGGYGYTF	TGTGCCAGCAGCTTAGACAGAGGTGGCTATGGCTACACCTTC	14	-	TRBJ1-2	TRBV7-3	-
CASSWDYLPNEQFF	TGTGCCAGCAGTTGGGACTATCTCCCCAATGAGCAGTTCTTC	14	once	TRBJ2-1	TRBV6-2/TRBV6-3	TRBD2
CSAIGNTEAFF	TGCAGTGCTATTGGCAACACTGAAGCTTTCTTT	11	-	TRBJ1-1	TRBV20-1	-
CASSRTENTEAFF	TGTGCCAGCAGCAGGACAGAGAACACTGAAGCTTTCTTT	13	many	TRBJ1-1	TRBV6-5	-
CATSDPTRGSNQPQHF	TGTGCCACCAGTGATCCTACTCGAGGAAGCAATCAGCCCCAGCATTTT	16	-	TRBJ1-5	TRBV24-1	-
CASSTLAGPQNTGELFF	TGTGCCAGCAGCACCCTGGCGGGGCCTCAGAACACCGGGGAGCTGTTTTTT	17	-	TRBJ2-2	TRBV7-2	-
CASSSSGWAYNEQFF	TGTGCCAGCAGTTCTAGCGGGTGGGCCTACAATGAGCAGTTCTTC	15	-	TRBJ2-1	TRBV6-2/TRBV6-3	TRBD2
CASSQTTGSHQPQHF	TGTGCCAGCAGCCAAACGACAGGGAGCCATCAGCCCCAGCATTTT	15	-	TRBJ1-5	TRBV7-2	TRBD1
CASSRQGASTEAFF	TGTGCCAGCAGTCGACAGGGGGCGAGCACTGAAGCTTTCTTT	14	-	TRBJ1-1	TRBV2	TRBD1
CASSLVSTSGRETQYF	TGTGCCAGCAGCTTAGTTTCGACTAGCGGGAGGGAGACCCAGTACTTC	16	-	TRBJ2-5	TRBV7-2	TRBD2
CAGKQGIGELFF	TGTGCCGGAAAACAGGGTATCGGGGAGCTGTTTTTT	12	-	TRBJ2-2	TRBV6-5	-
CASSEEQGDTGELFF	TGTGCCAGCAGTGAAGAACAGGGGGACACCGGGGAGCTGTTTTTT	15	-	TRBJ2-2	TRBV2	TRBD1
CASSEGEGQPQHF	TGTGCCAGCAGTGAAGGGGAGGGGCAGCCCCAGCATTTT	13	-	TRBJ1-5	TRBV6-1	-